This TCR beta chain was captured by sequencing in a study of T cell responses to AZD1222 COVID-19 vaccine. The protocol was immunoSEQ multiplex PCR, while the TCRdb copy is restricted to in-frame clones and leaves out a portion. The sample carries 150,000 to 200,000 clones, roughly 87% recorded once. There are 16 residues in the CDR3. Findings and caveats of the study: Scientists sampled the repertoires only once the peak T cell response had passed. Spike-wide vaccine-associated CD4 TCRs dominated at 160-218 and 743-854.

Notes on this clone: The antigen remains unidentified.

This sequence originates from an adult in good health. The genes are TRBV21-1 and TRBJ1-2; the DNA was not compared with TRBD1, the D call given in the table. TRBV21-1 is reported as a pseudogene. This material consisted of peripheral blood, taken on day 0 of AZD1222 vaccination. The CDR3 here is CASSKAPLQGGYGYTF. As DNA, the CDR3 is TGTGCCAGCAGCAAAGCTCCACTACAGGGTGGCTATGGCTACACCTTC.